Presented here are 24 T cell receptor beta chains from one specimen sequenced in a study of cytomegalovirus exposure and HLA in healthy donors listed by TCRdb under 2017. Library creation used the immunoSEQ multiplex PCR assay. A mixture of 60 forward primers for TCR Vbeta segments and 13 reverse primers for TCR Jbeta segments was used in the multiplex PCR. The clones in this table, taken by TCRdb from immuneACCESS, are in-frame only. Not every clone is retained; where verified, under half of the shortfall comes from an unresolved V gene, and the cause of the rest is unknown. This sample holds 150,000 to 250,000 clones; 79% were observed only once. The ten largest clonotypes hold under 4.5% of the sample. Sequencing used PBMCs. These receptors were collected from a young woman in good health and CMV-seropositive.

This clone was recorded a few times. The rearrangement uses TRBV7-9 and TRBJ1-2, with no clear D. V was shortened by 8 bases and J by 4 bases, with 11 bases between the two germline ends. Looked up from germline, CDR1 is SEHNR and CDR2 is FQNEAQ (reference sequence). The CDR3 runs to 12 residues. For the CDR3, the DNA is TGTGCCAGCGGAGGGCTGATCTATGGCTACACCTTC. This sequence encodes CASGGLIYGYTF.

In this sample, this clone turned up a few times. The chain recombines TRBV2 with TRBJ2-5; 7 positions match TRBD2. Germline values: CDR1 SNHLY, CDR2 FYNNEI. V lost 0 bases and J lost 3; bases outside the gene matches: 1. This CDR3 is built from 14 residues. CDR3 loop: CASSEAGGKETQYF. CDR3 DNA: TGTGCCAGCAGTGAAGCCGGGGGGAAAGAGACCCAGTACTTC.

This clone was counted a few times. One end of the junction does not line up with germline, which may come from a read error. The gene calls are TRBV12-5 and TRBJ2-7; 8 nucleotides line up with TRBD1. Germline V gene lookup returns CDR1 LGHNT and CDR2 FRNRAP. The CDR3 extends over 10 amino acids. The CDR3 DNA reads TGTGCTAGTGGTAAGGACAGGGATGCCTTC. It codes for CASGKDRDAF.

The rearrangement uses TRBV19 and TRBJ2-7; D is unresolved. Germline loops: CDR1 LNHDA, CDR2 SQIVND (reference sequence). The CDR3 runs 13 residues. V was trimmed by 1 base and J by 1 base, leaving 5 bases between them. The CDR3 is CASSIAQSYEQYF. The CDR3 coding sequence is TGTGCCAGTAGTATAGCACAATCCTACGAGCAGTACTTC.

V is TRBV27 and J is TRBJ2-3; 7 nucleotides align to TRBD2. From germline, CDR1 is MNHEY and CDR2 SMNVEV (reference sequence). V shed 6 bases, J shed 1 base, and the junction held 4 bases outside the gene matches. This CDR3 has 14 residues. CDR3 sequence reads: CASRAGVRTDTQYF. The CDR3 DNA is TGTGCCAGCAGGGCGGGAGTTCGCACAGATACGCAGTATTTT.

The gene calls are TRBV7-2 and TRBJ2-7; D might be TRBD2 (6 bases). The CDR3 spans 16 residues. The V end lost 0 bases, the J end lost 2 bases, and 14 bases lay between the germline ends. Germline V gene sequence: CDR1 SGHTA, CDR2 FQGNSA. Here the CDR3 reads CASSLAWGDITYEQYF. Written as DNA, the CDR3 is TGTGCCAGCAGCTTAGCATGGGGGGATATAACCTACGAGCAGTACTTC.

This chain connects TRBV5-1 to TRBJ2-3; TRBD2 might be the D (7 bases). This CDR3 has 14 amino acids. Germline CDR1 and CDR2: SGHRS and YFSETQ. Trimming removed 7 bases from V and 2 bases from J, with 14 bases in between. This chain's CDR3 is CASGSGGHTDTQYF. The CDR3 nucleotides read TGCGCCAGCGGGTCCGGGGGGCACACAGATACGCAGTATTTT.

The chain employs TRBV5-1 and TRBJ2-7; 7 bases line up with TRBD1. The ends lost 4 bases at V and 1 base at J; junction bases unmatched: 14. The germline gives CDR1 SGHRS, CDR2 YFSETQ. CDR3 length: 17 amino acids. CDR3 DNA: TGCGCCAGCAGCCGGGGACAGCTACGTAATCTTTCCTACGAGCAGTACTTC. Its translation is CASSRGQLRNLSYEQYF.

V is TRBV7-2 and J is TRBJ1-4, with 8 bases identical to TRBD1. Per germline, CDR1 SGHTA and CDR2 FQGNSA. V shed 5 bases and J 8 bases; nucleotides not matched to a gene: 7. The CDR3 runs to 14 residues. CDR3 protein: CASSVDRGSEKLFF. In DNA, the CDR3 is TGTGCCAGCAGCGTAGACAGGGGTTCCGAAAAACTGTTTTTT.

The chain couples TRBV7-9 to TRBJ2-7; 7 bases fit TRBD1. The germline CDR1 and CDR2 sequences are SEHNR and FQNEAQ (reference sequence). The J segment lost 1 base and the V segment lost 1 base, leaving 4 bases of the junction unmatched. CDR3 length equals 15 residues. The chain's CDR3 is CASSLEGGESYEQYF. CDR3 nucleotide sequence: TGTGCCAGCAGCTTAGAAGGGGGCGAGTCCTACGAGCAGTACTTC.

This clone has just one count. The J gene is TRBJ1-2, the V gene TRBV4-1; D uncertain. Germline V gives CDR1 MGHRA, CDR2 YSYEKL. Trimming stripped 1 base from V and 0 bases from J, with 9 bases between. The CDR3 is 15 amino acids. This chain's CDR3 is CASSQGRGANYGYTF. The CDR3 nucleotides are TGCGCCAGCAGCCAAGGTCGAGGAGCTAACTATGGCTACACCTTC.

V gene TRBV27 combines with J gene TRBJ1-5, with a tentative D call TRBD1 (5 bases). V was shortened by 2 bases and J by 4 bases, with 12 bases between the two germline ends. The CDR3 length is 15 residues. The germline V gene has CDR1 MNHEY and CDR2 SMNVEV (reference sequence). The CDR3 DNA sequence: TGTGCCAGCAGTTTAGGGGGACTAGGGAATCAGCCCCAGCATTTT. Its protein product is CASSLGGLGNQPQHF.

In its sample, this clone was seen a few times. The rearrangement uses TRBV28 and TRBJ2-1; the match to TRBD1 covers 8 bases. Germline lookup yields CDR1 MDHEN and CDR2 SYDVKM. CDR3 size: 15 residues. After removal of 4 bases from V and 4 bases from J, the junction contained 6 bases not matched to a gene. CDR3: CASSSSGGWYNEQFF. The CDR3 nucleotides are TGTGCCAGCAGTTCGTCAGGGGGCTGGTACAATGAGCAGTTCTTC.

V usage is TRBV6-1 and J usage is TRBJ1-5, with 10 bases fitting TRBD1. The CDR3 is 15 amino acids. Per the germline V gene, CDR1 is MNHNS and CDR2 is SASEGT. Trimming took 5 bases from V and 6 from J; bases not matched to a gene: 7. The CDR3 loop reads CASSRGQGVSQPQHF. DNA of the CDR3: TGTGCCAGCAGTCGCGGACAGGGGGTATCTCAGCCCCAGCATTTT.

This clone has only a few counts. This sequence joins TRBV5-1 and TRBJ1-1; D gene ambiguous. Trimming left V 1 base short and J 1 base short, with 17 bases between. Germline V gene lookup returns CDR1 SGHRS and CDR2 YFSETQ. This CDR3 spans 17 amino acids. The CDR3 sequence is CASSLSPSLFRNTEAFF. The CDR3 DNA reads as TGCGCCAGCAGCTTGTCTCCCTCGCTCTTTAGGAACACTGAAGCTTTCTTT.

Details on this clone: This specimen includes other DNA sequences encoding the same CDR3. The rearrangement joins TRBV19 to TRBJ1-2; D uncertain. The CDR3 totals 12 residues. V shed 8 bases and J shed 4 bases, with 11 bases lying between them. The germline CDR1 and CDR2 sequences are LNHDA and SQIVND (reference sequence). The CDR3 DNA is TGTGCCAGTTCACCTGGTAGCTATGGCTACACCTTC. Translated, it gives CASSPGSYGYTF.

The rearrangement joins TRBV7-2 to TRBJ2-1, with 11 positions matching TRBD2. The CDR3 runs 13 residues. The trim removed 8 bases at V and 9 bases at J, leaving 6 bases unmatched. Germline loops: CDR1 SGHTA, CDR2 FQGNSA. CDR3 residues: CASAGTSGVEQFF. CDR3 coding DNA: TGTGCCAGCGCCGGGACTAGCGGAGTTGAGCAGTTCTTC.

In its sample, this clone was seen a few times. The rearrangement uses TRBV7-2 and TRBJ2-3; 7 bases are a match to TRBD2. Looked up from germline, CDR1 is SGHTA and CDR2 is FQGNSA. The junction had 11 bases not matched to a gene; V was cut back by 5 bases and J by 3 bases. The CDR3 consists of 16 residues. The CDR3 loop reads CASSPVSRGETDTQYF. CDR3 nucleotides: TGTGCCAGCAGCCCAGTCAGCCGGGGGGAAACAGATACGCAGTATTTT. The full variable domain, rest sourced from reference TRBV7-2 and TRBJ2-3, is GAGVSQSPSNKVTEKGKDVELRCDPISGHTALYWYRQSLGQGLEFLIYFQGNSAPDKSGLPSDRFSAERTGGSVSTLTIQRTQQEDSAVYLCASSPVSRGETDTQYFGPGTRLTVL.

The rearrangement joins TRBV30 to TRBJ1-1, with D unresolved. CDR1 and CDR2 from the germline V gene are GTSNPN and SVGIG (reference sequence). V gave up 0 bases and J gave up 4 bases, with 15 bases separating them. The CDR3 length is 15 residues. The CDR3 DNA reads as TGTGCCTGGAGTGTATCTGCTAACGGAGGCACTGAAGCTTTCTTT. Translating it yields CAWSVSANGGTEAFF.

This clone has just one count. V usage is TRBV29-1 and J usage is TRBJ1-4, with D hard to call. The CDR3 contains 12 residues. Per germline, CDR1 SQVTM and CDR2 ANQGSEA. Trimming removed 6 bases from V and 6 bases from J, with 11 bases in between. CDR3 loop: CSVLEAYEKLFF. CDR3 nucleotides: TGCAGCGTCCTTGAGGCCTATGAAAAACTGTTTTTT.

V and J are TRBV9 and TRBJ1-1, with D unresolved. This CDR3 comprises 14 residues. Germline CDR1 SGDLS, CDR2 YYNGEE. The V and J ends lost 1 base and 5 bases respectively, with 12 bases between them. The CDR3 sequence: CASSVHGGGTEAFF. The CDR3 DNA reads TGTGCCAGCAGCGTACATGGAGGAGGAACTGAAGCTTTCTTT.

This chain links TRBV6-1 with TRBJ2-2; 10 bases match TRBD2. This CDR3 comprises 17 residues. CDR1 and CDR2 from the germline V gene are MNHNS and SASEGT. V was pared by 3 bases and J by 2 bases, with 6 bases of the junction left unmatched. This CDR3 reads CASSDQGLAANTGELFF. CDR3 nucleotides: TGTGCCAGCAGTGACCAAGGACTAGCGGCTAACACCGGGGAGCTGTTTTTT.

This clone has just one count. This sequence joins TRBV2 and TRBJ1-1; 8 bases are shared with TRBD1. The CDR3 has 12 residues. Per the germline V gene, CDR1 is SNHLY and CDR2 is FYNNEI. V lost 9 bases to trimming and J lost 3 bases; unmatched junction nucleotides: 3. The DNA of the CDR3 is TGTGCCAGGACAGGGGTGGACACTGAAGCTTTCTTT. Translation gives CARTGVDTEAFF.

This chain uses TRBV15 with TRBJ2-7; the match to TRBD2 covers 11 bases. The CDR3 is 17 residues long. The germline V gene has CDR1 LNHNV and CDR2 YYDKDF (reference sequence). J gave up 0 bases and V 2 bases, and 6 bases lay outside the gene matches. This CDR3 reads CATSRKGLAESSYEQYF. DNA of the CDR3: TGTGCCACCAGCAGAAAGGGACTAGCGGAAAGCTCCTACGAGCAGTACTTC.